The 14 T cell receptor beta chains reported below all come from one sample, sequenced in a study of human thymus T cells. Clones were sequenced by immunoSEQ multiplex PCR, and TCRdb holds only the in-frame ones, with some missing. The table lists 40,000 to 45,000 clones, 85% to 95% of them singletons, with about 0.13% in the top ten. The sequenced sample consisted of blood. The receptors stem from a boy in the first two years of life with a congenital heart defect but otherwise immunologically healthy.

Written as DNA, the CDR3 is TGTGCCAGCAGCCAAGATACACCTTACGGCAGCGGGGGTGGCGGCTACACCTTC. It encodes CASSQDTPYGSGGGGYTF. The chain employs TRBV4-2 and TRBJ1-2, with D possibly matching TRBD1 (5 bases). V lost 0 bases, J lost 8 bases, and 25 bases lay in between. The germline V gene has CDR1 LGHNA and CDR2 YNFKEQ. This CDR3 has 18 amino acids.

The rearrangement links TRBV5-5 to TRBJ2-5, with D hard to call. The CDR3 is made up of 14 amino acids. V was trimmed by 1 base and J by 2 bases, leaving 9 bases between them. Germline V gene sequence: CDR1 SGHKS, CDR2 YYEKEE (reference sequence). The CDR3 protein is CASSLFVKQETQYF. CDR3 in DNA: TGTGCCAGCAGCTTGTTTGTCAAACAAGAGACCCAGTACTTC.

The V gene is TRBV11-2, the J gene TRBJ2-1, with D tentatively TRBD1 (7 bases). Trimming stripped 1 base from V and 6 bases from J, with 13 bases between. This CDR3 is built from 15 residues. In germline, CDR1 is SGHAT, CDR2 FQNNGV. CDR3 region: CASSLVPQGGNEQFF. The CDR3, as DNA: TGTGCCAGCAGCTTAGTTCCCCAGGGGGGCAATGAGCAGTTCTTC.

J is TRBJ1-2 and V is TRBV13; possible D gene TRBD1, 6 bases. Deletions cut 2 bases from V and 4 bases from J, with 11 bases between. The V gene's germline CDR1 is PRHDT and CDR2 FYEKMQ (reference sequence). The CDR3 contains 14 residues. CDR3 sequence reads: CASSLWGQAYGYTF. CDR3 DNA sequence: TGTGCCAGCAGCTTATGGGGGCAAGCCTATGGCTACACCTTC.

The rearrangement uses TRBV11-3 and TRBJ1-1; 9 nucleotides line up with TRBD1. Germline-derived CDR1 and CDR2 are SGHNT and YENEEA. Trimming cost V 5 bases and J 5 bases; bases outside gene matches: 6. The CDR3 sequence is 14 residues long. The CDR3 nucleotides read TGTGCCAGCAGCCAAGGGACAGGGAGGACTGAAGCTTTCTTT. Translating it yields CASSQGTGRTEAFF.

The V call is TRBV6-5, the J call TRBJ2-5; the D is unclear. The CDR3 sequence is 13 residues long. CDR1 is MNHEY, CDR2 SVGAGI, per germline. With 8 bases removed from V and 1 base from J, the gap between germline ends came to 11 bases. The DNA for the CDR3 is TGTGCCAGCTCGTCTTCGCTCCAAGAGACCCAGTACTTC. Protein product: CASSSSLQETQYF.

This clone was seen a single time. The V and J genes are TRBV5-6 and TRBJ2-5; 9 bases align to TRBD1. Near its end, the DNA agrees better with TRBJ2-7, so the J call may be wrong. Germline CDR1 SGHDT, CDR2 YYEEEE. This CDR3 has 15 residues. The CDR3 DNA reads TGTGCCAGCAGCGGAACCGGGACAGGGTTTTACGAGCAGTACTTC. It is translated as CASSGTGTGFYEQYF.

The chain employs TRBV27 and TRBJ1-1, with 7 bases lining up with TRBD1. CDR1 MNHEY and CDR2 SMNVEV come from the germline V gene (reference sequence). The CDR3 extends over 14 amino acids. Germline trimming cut 5 bases from V and 1 base from J; bases unmatched to any gene: 4. Here the CDR3 reads CASSLTGSNTEAFF. For the CDR3, the DNA is TGTGCCAGCAGTCTGACAGGGTCGAACACTGAAGCTTTCTTT.

The genes are TRBV4-3 and TRBJ1-2; a weak D match, TRBD1 (5 bases). This CDR3 has 15 residues. Trimming pared 0 bases from V and 1 base from J, leaving 9 bases between. Germline values: CDR1 LGHNA, CDR2 YSLEER. In DNA form, the CDR3 reads TGCGCCAGCAGCCAAGATCGGGGGTATAACTATGGCTACACCTTC. Amino acid sequence: CASSQDRGYNYGYTF.

The chain combines TRBV27 with TRBJ2-1, with 9 bases lining up with TRBD1. The CDR3 sequence is 14 residues long. Germline-derived CDR1 and CDR2 are MNHEY and SMNVEV (reference sequence). After removal of 6 bases from V and 7 bases from J, the junction contained 7 bases not matched to a gene. In DNA, the CDR3 is TGTGCCAGCAGGGGACAGGGAGAAGGAAATGAGCAGTTCTTC. Amino acid sequence: CASRGQGEGNEQFF.

This clone was recorded only once. The V and J genes are TRBV5-1 and TRBJ1-4; 7 bases map to TRBD1. V lost 4 bases to trimming and J lost 8 bases; unmatched junction nucleotides: 11. The CDR3 has 15 residues. Per germline, CDR1 SGHRS and CDR2 YFSETQ. CDR3 in amino acids: CASSRGWTGGEKLFF. In DNA form, the CDR3 reads TGCGCCAGCAGCCGGGGGTGGACAGGCGGAGAAAAACTGTTTTTT.

The rearrangement uses TRBV27 and TRBJ1-1, with TRBD1 matching 7 bases. This CDR3 region has 14 residues. V was pared by 6 bases and J by 5 bases, with 9 bases of the junction left unmatched. CDR1 is MNHEY and CDR2 is SMNVEV in the germline V gene (reference sequence). The DNA for the CDR3 is TGTGCCAGCAGGGGACAGTGGAGGGGGACTGAAGCTTTCTTT. Its protein is CASRGQWRGTEAFF.

V and J are TRBV7-2 and TRBJ2-3; possibly TRBD1 for D (6 bases). V lost 1 base to trimming and J lost 1 base, with 15 bases between them. This CDR3 has 17 amino acids. Germline V gene sequence: CDR1 SGHTA, CDR2 FQGNSA. CDR3 in amino acids: CASSLGLIAGGTDTQYF. CDR3 DNA: TGTGCCAGCAGCTTAGGCCTCATTGCAGGGGGCACAGATACGCAGTATTTT.

This clone was found once. The rearrangement joins TRBV9 to TRBJ2-3, with 12 bases identical to TRBD2. The CDR3 spans 16 residues. Germline CDR1 is SGDLS and CDR2 is YYNGEE. Trimming at V came to 3 bases and at J to 2 bases, leaving 4 bases not matched to a gene. The CDR3 here is CASSGRLAGATDTQYF. The CDR3 nucleotides are TGTGCCAGCAGCGGACGACTAGCGGGGGCCACAGATACGCAGTATTTT.